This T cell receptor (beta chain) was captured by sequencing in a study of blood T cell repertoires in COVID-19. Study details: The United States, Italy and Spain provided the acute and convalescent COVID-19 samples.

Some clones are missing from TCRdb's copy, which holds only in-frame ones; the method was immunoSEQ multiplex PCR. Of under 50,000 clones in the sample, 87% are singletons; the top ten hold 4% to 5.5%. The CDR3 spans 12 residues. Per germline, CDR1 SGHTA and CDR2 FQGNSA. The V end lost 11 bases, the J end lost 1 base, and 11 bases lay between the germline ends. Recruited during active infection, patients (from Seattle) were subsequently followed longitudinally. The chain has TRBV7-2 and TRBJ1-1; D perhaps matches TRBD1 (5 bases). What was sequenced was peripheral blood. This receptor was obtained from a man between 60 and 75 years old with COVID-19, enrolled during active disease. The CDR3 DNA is TGTGCCTTAAGGAGGGGGAACACTGAAGCTTTCTTT. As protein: CALRRGNTEAFF. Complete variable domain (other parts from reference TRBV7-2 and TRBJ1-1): GAGVSQSPSNKVTEKGKDVELRCDPISGHTALYWYRQSLGQGLEFLIYFQGNSAPDKSGLPSDRFSAERTGGSVSTLTIQRTQQEDSAVYLCALRRGNTEAFFGQGTRLTVV.